This TCR beta chain was captured by sequencing in a study of OX40 agonist ivuxolimab in advanced cancers. Study-wide context: At doses from 0.01 to 10 mg/kg, patients were given intravenous ivuxolimab every 2 weeks.

The V end lost 5 bases, the J end lost 8 bases, and 12 bases lay between the germline ends. The CDR3 has 12 amino acids. The V gene's germline CDR1 is SNHLY and CDR2 FYNNEI. Data came from immunoSEQ multiplex PCR; TCRdb stores just in-frame clones and leaves some out. There are about 59,000 clones in the sample; approximately 89% occur only once, and roughly 5.2% lies in the top ten. V is TRBV2 and J is TRBJ1-2; D is ambiguous. Sequenced material: CD4+ or CD8+ T cells sorted from blood, taken in a trial of the OX40 agonist ivuxolimab. This sequence originates from an adult with an advanced solid tumor such as melanoma, head and neck, liver or kidney cancer. DNA of the CDR3: TGTGCCAGCAGTTCTAAAACGGACGGCTACACCTTC. It codes for CASSSKTDGYTF.